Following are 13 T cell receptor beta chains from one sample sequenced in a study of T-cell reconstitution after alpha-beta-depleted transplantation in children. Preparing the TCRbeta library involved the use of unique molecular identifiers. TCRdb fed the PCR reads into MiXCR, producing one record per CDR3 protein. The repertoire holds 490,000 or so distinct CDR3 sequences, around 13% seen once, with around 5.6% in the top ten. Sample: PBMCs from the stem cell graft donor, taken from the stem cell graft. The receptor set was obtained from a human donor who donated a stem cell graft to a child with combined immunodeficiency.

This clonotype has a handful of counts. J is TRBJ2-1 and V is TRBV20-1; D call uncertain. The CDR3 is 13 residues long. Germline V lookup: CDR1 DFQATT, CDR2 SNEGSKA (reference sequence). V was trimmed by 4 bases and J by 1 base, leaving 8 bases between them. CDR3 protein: CSATRFSYNEQFF. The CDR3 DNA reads TGCAGTGCTACCCGGTTTTCCTACAATGAGCAGTTCTTC.

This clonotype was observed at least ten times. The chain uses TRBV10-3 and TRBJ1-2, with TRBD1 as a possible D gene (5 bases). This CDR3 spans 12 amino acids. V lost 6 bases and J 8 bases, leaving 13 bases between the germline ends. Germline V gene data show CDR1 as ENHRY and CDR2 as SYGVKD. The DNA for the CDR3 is TGTGCCATCAGAGCTCAGGGAGGAGGCTACACCTTC. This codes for CAIRAQGGGYTF.

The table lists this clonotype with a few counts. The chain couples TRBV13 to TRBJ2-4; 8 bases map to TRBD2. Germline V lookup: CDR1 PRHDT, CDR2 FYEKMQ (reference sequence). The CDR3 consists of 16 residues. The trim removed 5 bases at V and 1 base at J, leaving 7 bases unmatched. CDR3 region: CASSEGLGGAKNIQYF. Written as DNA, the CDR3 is TGTGCCAGCAGCGAGGGACTAGGTGGTGCCAAAAACATTCAGTACTTC.

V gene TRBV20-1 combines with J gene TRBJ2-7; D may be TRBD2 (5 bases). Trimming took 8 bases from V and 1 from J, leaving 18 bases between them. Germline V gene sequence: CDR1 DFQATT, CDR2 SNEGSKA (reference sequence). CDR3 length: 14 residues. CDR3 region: CSTPGGLASYEQYF. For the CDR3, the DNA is TGCAGTACCCCAGGTGGTCTAGCTTCCTACGAGCAGTACTTC.

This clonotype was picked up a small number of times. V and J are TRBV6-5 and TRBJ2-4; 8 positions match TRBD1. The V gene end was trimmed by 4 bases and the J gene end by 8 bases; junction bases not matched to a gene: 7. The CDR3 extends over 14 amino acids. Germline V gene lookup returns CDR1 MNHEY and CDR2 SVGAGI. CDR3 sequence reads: CASSSSDREDIQYF. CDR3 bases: TGTGCCAGCAGTTCCTCGGACAGGGAGGACATTCAGTACTTC.

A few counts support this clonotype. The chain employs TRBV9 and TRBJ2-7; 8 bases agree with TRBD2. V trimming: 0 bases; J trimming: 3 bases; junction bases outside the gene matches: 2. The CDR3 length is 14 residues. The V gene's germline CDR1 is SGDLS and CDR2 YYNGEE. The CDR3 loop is CASSVARGGYEQYF. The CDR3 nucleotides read TGTGCCAGCAGCGTAGCCCGGGGGGGCTACGAGCAGTACTTC.

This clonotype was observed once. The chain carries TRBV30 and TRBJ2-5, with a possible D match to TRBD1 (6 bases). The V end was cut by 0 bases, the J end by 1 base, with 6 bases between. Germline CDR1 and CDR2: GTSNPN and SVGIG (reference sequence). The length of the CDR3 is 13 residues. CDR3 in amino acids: CAWSVGGQETQYF. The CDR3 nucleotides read TGTGCCTGGAGTGTAGGGGGCCAAGAGACCCAGTACTTC. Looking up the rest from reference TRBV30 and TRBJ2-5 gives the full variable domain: SQTIHQWPATLVQPVGSPLSLECTVEGTSNPNLYWYRQAAGRGLQLLFYSVGIGQISSEVPQNLSASRPQDRQFILSSKKLLLSDSGFYLCAWSVGGQETQYFGPGTRLLVL.

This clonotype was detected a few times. The chain's CDR3 is CASRNRGPAFPLHF. In DNA, the CDR3 is TGTGCCAGCAGGAACAGGGGGCCCGCTTTTCCCCTCCACTTT. This sequence joins TRBV6-1 and TRBJ1-6; 9 bases fit TRBD1. The germline V gene encodes CDR1 MNHNS and CDR2 SASEGT. The CDR3 is 14 residues long. V dropped 6 bases and J dropped 13; count of bases not matched to a gene: 10.

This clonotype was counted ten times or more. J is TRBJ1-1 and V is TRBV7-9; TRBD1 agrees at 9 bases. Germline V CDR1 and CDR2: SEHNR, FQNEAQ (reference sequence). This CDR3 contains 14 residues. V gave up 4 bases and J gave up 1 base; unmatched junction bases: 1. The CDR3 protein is CASSSQGANTEAFF. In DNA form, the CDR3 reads TGTGCCAGCAGCTCACAGGGGGCGAACACTGAAGCTTTCTTT.

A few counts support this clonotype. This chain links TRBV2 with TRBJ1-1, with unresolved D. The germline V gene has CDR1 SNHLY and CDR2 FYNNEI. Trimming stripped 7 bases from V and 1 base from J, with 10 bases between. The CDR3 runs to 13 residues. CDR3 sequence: CASKLGWNTEAFF. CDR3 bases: TGTGCCAGCAAACTGGGGTGGAACACTGAAGCTTTCTTT.

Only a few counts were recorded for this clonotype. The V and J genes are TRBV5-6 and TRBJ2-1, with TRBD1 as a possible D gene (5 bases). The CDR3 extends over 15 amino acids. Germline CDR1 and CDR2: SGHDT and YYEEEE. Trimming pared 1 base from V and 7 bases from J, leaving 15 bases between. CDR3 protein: CASSLIRDGFNEQFF. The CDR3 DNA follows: TGTGCCAGCAGCTTGATCAGGGATGGGTTTAATGAGCAGTTCTTC.

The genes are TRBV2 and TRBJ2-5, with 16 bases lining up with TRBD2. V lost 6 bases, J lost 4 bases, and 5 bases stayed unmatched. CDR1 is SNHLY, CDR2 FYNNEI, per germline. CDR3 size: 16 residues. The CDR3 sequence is CASRGLAGGRGETQYF. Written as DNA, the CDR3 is TGTGCCAGCAGGGGACTAGCGGGAGGGAGGGGAGAGACCCAGTACTTC.

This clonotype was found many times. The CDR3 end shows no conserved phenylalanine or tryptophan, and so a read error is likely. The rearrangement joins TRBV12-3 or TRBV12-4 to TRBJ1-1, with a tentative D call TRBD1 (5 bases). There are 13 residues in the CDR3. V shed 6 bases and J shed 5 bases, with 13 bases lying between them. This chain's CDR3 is CASRPLGGTEAFL. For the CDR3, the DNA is TGTGCCAGCAGGCCCTTGGGGGGGACTGAAGCTTTCCTT.